A selection of T cell receptor beta chains follows, all from one sample in a study of T cells in Graves' hyperthyroidism and ophthalmopathy. TCRdb independently ran MiXCR on the multiplex PCR reads; one entry per CDR3 protein. The sample has some 650,000 distinct CDR3 sequences, approximately 16% seen once; the top ten hold roughly 3.3%. The specimen was blood. The receptors stem from a middle-aged woman with Graves' ophthalmopathy. The CDR3 runs from the conserved cysteine through the conserved F or W. Fields, in order: V gene, J gene, CDR3 protein.

v_call: TRBV9; j_call: TRBJ2-7; cdr3_aa: CASSVAPSGASGEQYF
v_call: TRBV7-2; j_call: TRBJ1-3; cdr3_aa: CASSHFWGGTPGNTIYF
v_call: TRBV6-1; j_call: TRBJ2-7; cdr3_aa: CASSEEGDRVIEQYF
v_call: TRBV9; j_call: TRBJ2-3; cdr3_aa: CASSVGSTSGKSDTQYF
v_call: TRBV29-1; j_call: TRBJ2-6; cdr3_aa: CSVEGSSANVLTF
v_call: TRBV7-8; j_call: TRBJ1-2; cdr3_aa: CASSLREGQLYGYTF
v_call: TRBV20-1; j_call: TRBJ1-2; cdr3_aa: CSAQIPAPANYGYTF
v_call: TRBV10-3; j_call: TRBJ2-1; cdr3_aa: CAITGTPIGEQFF
v_call: TRBV4-2; j_call: TRBJ1-2; cdr3_aa: CASSQERASFEGYTF
v_call: TRBV20-1; j_call: TRBJ2-7; cdr3_aa: CSARPDGTPGDEQYF
v_call: TRBV20-1; j_call: TRBJ2-1; cdr3_aa: CSASDLLAVYNEQFF
v_call: TRBV5-5; j_call: TRBJ2-3; cdr3_aa: CASSALGPANTQYF
v_call: TRBV15; j_call: TRBJ1-1; cdr3_aa: CATSRDRQNTEAFF